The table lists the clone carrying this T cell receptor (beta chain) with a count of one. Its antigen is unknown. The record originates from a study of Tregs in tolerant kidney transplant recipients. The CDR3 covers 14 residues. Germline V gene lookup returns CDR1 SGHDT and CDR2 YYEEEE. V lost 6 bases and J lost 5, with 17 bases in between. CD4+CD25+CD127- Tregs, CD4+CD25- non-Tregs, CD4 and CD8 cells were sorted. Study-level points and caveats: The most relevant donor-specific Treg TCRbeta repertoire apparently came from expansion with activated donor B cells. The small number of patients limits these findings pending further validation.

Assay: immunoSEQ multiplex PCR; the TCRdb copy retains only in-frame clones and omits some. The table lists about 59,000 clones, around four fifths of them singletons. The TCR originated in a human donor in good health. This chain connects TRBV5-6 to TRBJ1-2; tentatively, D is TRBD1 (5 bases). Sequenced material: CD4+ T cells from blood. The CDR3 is CASTPGRVVYGYTF. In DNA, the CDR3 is TGTGCCAGCACCCCCGGCAGGGTAGTGTATGGCTACACCTTC.